This passage covers 32 T cell receptor beta chains from one sample sequenced in a study of human T cells and chemical hapten exposure. MiXCR, applied by TCRdb to the RACE reads, yields one record per CDR3 protein. The table includes more than 300,000 distinct CDR3 sequences, about 5.1% detected once. Time point here: pre-sensitization, week 0. Treatment indicated: therapeutic diphenylcyclopropenone sensitization with weekly scalp DPC. The sample here was whole blood, taken in connection with sensitization to the hapten diphenylcyclopropenone (DPC). The origin of the receptors is a woman aged 50 to 65 with alopecia areata. Some clones in this sample may be carry-over from other donors' samples.

Ten or more counts support this clonotype. The V gene is TRBV12-3 or TRBV12-4, the J gene TRBJ2-2, with D unclear. The V and J ends lost 2 bases and 0 bases respectively, with 7 bases between them. This CDR3 spans 15 amino acids. The CDR3 reads CASSLSTSNTGELFF. The CDR3 DNA reads TGTGCCAGCAGTTTAAGTACTTCGAACACCGGGGAGCTGTTTTTT.

V gene TRBV30 combines with J gene TRBJ1-2; 8 nucleotides match TRBD1. With 4 bases clipped from V and 7 bases from J, the junction kept 8 bases outside the gene matches. Germline CDR1 and CDR2: GTSNPN and SVGIG (reference sequence). CDR3 length equals 13 residues. The CDR3 coding sequence is TGTGCCTGGACCCCCGACAGGGGTGGTGGCTACACCTTC. It yields the protein CAWTPDRGGGYTF.

This clonotype was observed a handful of times. This chain uses TRBV7-2 with TRBJ2-7; TRBD2 matches 13 bases. The CDR3 consists of 15 residues. J was trimmed by 2 bases and V by 5 bases; bases with no gene match: 3. CDR1 is SGHTA, CDR2 FQGNSA, per germline. This CDR3 is CASSPTSGRAYEQYF. CDR3 in DNA: TGTGCCAGCAGCCCAACTAGCGGGAGGGCCTACGAGCAGTACTTC.

This chain connects TRBV27 to TRBJ1-2, with 8 bases fitting TRBD1. CDR1 and CDR2 from the germline V gene are MNHEY and SMNVEV (reference sequence). The CDR3 spans 15 residues. V was pared by 4 bases and J by 8 bases, with 12 bases of the junction left unmatched. The CDR3 sequence is CASSSYDRGGTGYTF. As DNA, the CDR3 is TGTGCCAGCAGTTCGTACGACAGGGGAGGGACGGGCTACACCTTC.

A few counts support this clonotype. The chain joins TRBV18 to TRBJ1-1; no firm D call. Trimming took off 4 bases at V and 4 bases at J, with 10 bases between the two ends. This CDR3 spans 13 amino acids. Germline CDR1 is KGHSH and CDR2 is LQKENI. The CDR3 region is CASSLHEGTEAFF. DNA of the CDR3: TGTGCCAGCTCACTTCATGAGGGCACTGAAGCTTTCTTT.

This clonotype was recorded many times. The chain recombines TRBV2 with TRBJ1-5, with no clear D. In germline, CDR1 is SNHLY, CDR2 FYNNEI. The CDR3 sequence is 13 residues long. Trimming stripped 4 bases from V and 4 bases from J, with 8 bases between. CDR3 in amino acids: CASSGLPNQPQHF. The CDR3 region has the DNA TGTGCCAGCAGTGGGCTGCCTAATCAGCCCCAGCATTTT.

This clonotype showed up many times. V usage is TRBV10-2 and J usage is TRBJ1-1; D not certain. The germline V and J ends were trimmed by 7 bases and 8 bases, with 17 bases remaining between them. Germline CDR1 reads WSHSY; CDR2 reads SAAADI. The CDR3 consists of 13 residues. The CDR3 region has the DNA TGCGCCAGCAAGTACCAGGCGGCGATCGAAGCTTTCTTT. Protein: CASKYQAAIEAFF.

The V call is TRBV20-1, the J call TRBJ1-6; the D gene is possibly TRBD1 (6 bases). CDR3 size: 16 residues. Germline V gene data show CDR1 as DFQATT and CDR2 as SNEGSKA (reference sequence). With 1 base removed from V and 7 bases from J, the gap between germline ends came to 17 bases. The CDR3 DNA reads as TGCAGTGCTAGAGCCCGAATAGCAGGGGTAAATTCACCCCTCCACTTT. As protein: CSARARIAGVNSPLHF.

This clonotype was counted only a few times. This chain's CDR3 is CASSLGGAGSFAGNTIYF. CDR3 DNA: TGTGCCAGCAGCTTAGGAGGGGCAGGGTCGTTCGCTGGAAACACCATATATTTT. This rearrangement joins TRBV7-6 to TRBJ1-3; possible D gene TRBD1, 5 bases. Per the germline V gene, CDR1 is SGHVS and CDR2 is FNYEAQ. The CDR3 loop spans 18 amino acids. V was shortened by 1 base and J by 2 bases, with 18 bases between the two germline ends.

This clonotype has at least ten counts. The V and J genes are TRBV12-3 or TRBV12-4 and TRBJ2-5; D gene unclear. CDR3 length: 12 residues. V was trimmed by 8 bases and J by 5 bases, leaving 12 bases between them. DNA of the CDR3: TGTGCCAGCGGTATCACTTCCGAGACCCAGTACTTC. Translating it yields CASGITSETQYF.

The chain recombines TRBV4-3 with TRBJ2-5; 8 nucleotides line up with TRBD2. The CDR3 loop spans 17 amino acids. The J segment lost 4 bases and the V segment lost 3 bases, leaving 13 bases of the junction unmatched. Germline values: CDR1 LGHNA, CDR2 YSLEER. The CDR3 region has the DNA TGCGCCAGCAGCCAGGGCACTAGCGGCCAAAACTTAGAGACCCAGTACTTC. Translation gives CASSQGTSGQNLETQYF.

This clonotype was recorded at least ten times. The rearrangement links TRBV12-3 or TRBV12-4 to TRBJ1-6; D is perhaps TRBD1 (5 bases). V was trimmed by 5 bases and J by 8 bases, leaving 10 bases between them. CDR3 length: 13 residues. The CDR3 loop reads CASSPGTDSPLHF. The CDR3 DNA follows: TGTGCCAGCAGTCCCGGGACCGATTCACCCCTCCACTTT.

There are a few counts of this clonotype. The chain carries TRBV7-6 and TRBJ2-7, with 7 bases aligning to TRBD1. The germline gives CDR1 SGHVS, CDR2 FNYEAQ. The CDR3 length is 14 residues. Trimming took 2 bases from V and 5 from J; bases not matched to a gene: 6. Written as DNA, the CDR3 is TGTGCCAGCAGCTTAAGGGGGCGCGAGGACGAGCAGTACTTC. It encodes CASSLRGREDEQYF.

As for this clonotype: The germline gene is not matched at one end of the junction; a read error may be the cause. CDR3 protein: CASSLGGYCYTF. CDR3 DNA sequence: TGTGCCAGCAGTTTGGGGGGCTATTGCTACACCTTC. The rearrangement uses TRBV12-3 or TRBV12-4 and TRBJ1-2, with D perhaps matching TRBD1 (6 bases). The CDR3 contains 12 residues.

This clonotype was seen ten or more times. The V gene is TRBV9, the J gene TRBJ1-1; no firm D call. The CDR3 extends over 13 amino acids. Trimming removed 0 bases from V and 3 bases from J, with 6 bases in between. Per germline, CDR1 SGDLS and CDR2 YYNGEE. The CDR3 bases are TGTGCCAGCAGCGTAGGTACAGACACTGAAGCTTTCTTT. Translated, it gives CASSVGTDTEAFF.

This clonotype occurred many times. The V and J genes are TRBV20-1 and TRBJ1-5; D unclear. Germline loops: CDR1 DFQATT, CDR2 SNEGSKA (reference sequence). This CDR3 is built from 12 residues. Trimming removed 6 bases at V and 0 bases at J, with 6 bases between. CDR3 in amino acids: CSAIYSNQPQHF. CDR3 sequence (DNA): TGCAGTGCGATCTATAGCAATCAGCCCCAGCATTTT.

This CDR3 reads CSARDPAAYEQYF. The CDR3 region has the DNA TGCAGCGCCCGGGACCCCGCCGCCTACGAGCAGTACTTC. V gene TRBV29-1 combines with J gene TRBJ2-7; either TRBD1 or TRBD2 may fit D (5 bases each). The CDR3 length is 13 residues. The germline V gene encodes CDR1 SQVTM and CDR2 ANQGSEA. With 7 bases removed from V and 2 bases from J, the gap between germline ends came to 15 bases.

This clonotype appeared many times. V usage is TRBV27 and J usage is TRBJ2-3, with D unresolved. Germline loops: CDR1 MNHEY, CDR2 SMNVEV (reference sequence). This CDR3 contains 14 residues. Deletions cut 4 bases from V and 3 bases from J, with 11 bases between. CDR3 sequence: CASSSPTLTDTQYF. In DNA, the CDR3 is TGTGCCAGCAGTTCCCCCACTCTGACAGATACGCAGTATTTT.

This sequence joins TRBV7-9 and TRBJ2-5; D perhaps matches TRBD2 (6 bases). Looked up from germline, CDR1 is SEHNR and CDR2 is FQNEAQ (reference sequence). The CDR3 totals 13 residues. The ends were cut back, 5 bases at V and 5 bases at J, with 12 bases in the middle. As DNA, the CDR3 is TGTGCCAGCAGCGGATCGGGGGAGGAGACCCAGTACTTC. Its protein is CASSGSGEETQYF. The whole variable domain, remainder taken from reference TRBV7-9 and TRBJ2-5, is DTGVSQNPRHKITKRGQNVTFRCDPISEHNRLYWYRQTLGQGPEFLTYFQNEAQLEKSRLLSDRFSAERPKGSFSTLEIQRTEQGDSAMYLCASSGSGEETQYFGPGTRLLVL.

This clonotype occurred many times. The gene calls are TRBV6-6 and TRBJ2-7, with 9 bases that match TRBD1. The germline V gene encodes CDR1 MNHNY and CDR2 SVGAGI (reference sequence). The CDR3 runs 13 residues. With 5 bases clipped from V and 8 bases from J, the junction kept 7 bases outside the gene matches. CDR3 residues: CASSPGQGRQQYF. CDR3 nucleotide sequence: TGTGCCAGCAGTCCGGGACAGGGAAGGCAGCAGTACTTC.

The rearrangement links TRBV10-3 to TRBJ2-3; D unresolved. CDR3 size: 13 residues. The V end was cut by 7 bases, the J end by 5 bases, with 13 bases between. Germline V CDR1 and CDR2: ENHRY, SYGVKD. The CDR3 DNA sequence: TGTGCCATCACCCCGTTGAGAGGAGATACGCAGTATTTT. It is translated as CAITPLRGDTQYF.

This chain joins TRBV28 and TRBJ1-1, with D perhaps TRBD1 (5 bases). Between the trimmed V and J ends, which lost 3 bases and 5 bases, there was a span of 13 bases. CDR1 is MDHEN and CDR2 is SYDVKM in the germline V gene. The CDR3 extends over 14 amino acids. CDR3: CASSFDNRRTEAFF. The CDR3 coding sequence is TGTGCCAGCAGTTTCGACAACAGGAGGACTGAAGCTTTCTTT. The full variable domain, completed using reference TRBV28 and TRBJ1-1, is DVKVTQSSRYLVKRTGEKVFLECVQDMDHENMFWYRQDPGLGLRLIYFSYDVKMKEKGDIPEGYSVSREKKERFSLILESASTNQTSMYLCASSFDNRRTEAFFGQGTRLTVV.

This clonotype was counted at least ten times. This rearrangement joins TRBV13 to TRBJ2-7; 9 nucleotides agree with TRBD2. The CDR3 totals 14 residues. Looked up from germline, CDR1 is PRHDT and CDR2 is FYEKMQ (reference sequence). Germline trimming cut 4 bases from V and 3 bases from J; bases unmatched to any gene: 4. The CDR3, as DNA: TGTGCCAGCAGCTCTGGGACTAGCAGCTACGAGCAGTACTTC. Protein sequence: CASSSGTSSYEQYF.

In its sample, this clonotype was seen a few times. The chain recombines TRBV24-1 with TRBJ2-5; TRBD1 matches at 9 bases. Trimming at V came to 3 bases and at J to 1 base, leaving 2 bases not matched to a gene. The germline V gene has CDR1 KGHDR and CDR2 SFDVKD. CDR3 length equals 15 residues. Here the CDR3 DNA reads TGTGCCACCAGTGATGGGGGACAGGGCCAAGAGACCCAGTACTTC. This codes for CATSDGGQGQETQYF.

This clonotype was detected ten times or more. This rearrangement joins TRBV7-2 to TRBJ2-4, with D tentatively TRBD1 (6 bases). The CDR3 length is 18 residues. Trimming took off 1 base at V and 0 bases at J, with 16 bases between the two ends. Germline CDR1 reads SGHTA; CDR2 reads FQGNSA. CDR3: CASSLGWAGVLAKNIQYF. The CDR3 bases are TGTGCCAGCAGCTTAGGTTGGGCAGGGGTACTAGCCAAAAACATTCAGTACTTC.

This clonotype was seen repeatedly, ten times or more. This sequence joins TRBV12-5 and TRBJ2-5, with D perhaps TRBD1 (5 bases). Trimming removed 5 bases at V and 5 bases at J, with 24 bases between. Germline lookup yields CDR1 LGHNT and CDR2 FRNRAP. This CDR3 has 17 amino acids. CDR3 sequence: CASGLDPQGKKKETQYF. CDR3 nucleotide sequence: TGTGCTAGTGGTCTAGACCCTCAGGGAAAGAAAAAGGAGACCCAGTACTTC.

This clonotype was picked up many times. This chain links TRBV3-1 with TRBJ2-3; 8 bases align to TRBD2. CDR1 LGHDT and CDR2 YNNKEL come from the germline V gene (reference sequence). This CDR3 region has 16 residues. After removal of 5 bases from V and 1 base from J, the junction contained 8 bases not matched to a gene. CDR3 amino acids: CASSFLAGGGTDTQYF. The CDR3 DNA reads as TGTGCCAGCAGCTTCCTGGCGGGGGGCGGCACAGATACGCAGTATTTT.

This clonotype was seen at least ten times. This chain joins TRBV6-2 or TRBV6-3 and TRBJ1-1; 9 bases line up with TRBD1. Trimming removed 6 bases from V and 6 bases from J; junction bases left unmatched: 8. Germline lookup yields CDR1 MNHEY and CDR2 SVGEGT. The CDR3 consists of 14 residues. In nucleotides, the CDR3 is TGTGCCAGCAGAACACAGGGGGCGGTTCCTGAAGCTTTCTTT. Its translation: CASRTQGAVPEAFF.

This clonotype was seen many times. The chain uses TRBV2 and TRBJ1-1, with no clear D. Germline V lookup: CDR1 SNHLY, CDR2 FYNNEI. V was shortened by 6 bases and J by 5 bases, with 22 bases between the two germline ends. This CDR3 is built from 16 residues. The CDR3 DNA sequence: TGTGCCAGCAGCGTTATTACGGCCCTTCTGGGGACTGAAGCTTTCTTT. As protein: CASSVITALLGTEAFF.

Written as DNA, the CDR3 is TGTGCCAGCAGTGAGGGACTCGGGACAGGTTACGAGCAGTACTTC. Amino acid sequence: CASSEGLGTGYEQYF. The gene calls are TRBV6-1 and TRBJ2-7, with TRBD1 matching 8 bases. Germline assignment: CDR1 MNHNS and CDR2 SASEGT. CDR3 length: 15 amino acids. With 3 bases clipped from V and 4 bases from J, the junction kept 8 bases outside the gene matches.

In its sample, this clonotype was seen many times. V is TRBV7-2 and J is TRBJ2-7; D is uncertain. The V gene's germline CDR1 is SGHTA and CDR2 FQGNSA. This CDR3 has 15 residues. V lost 1 base, J lost 5 bases, and 15 bases lay in between. CDR3 coding DNA: TGTGCCAGCAGCTTAGAGGCGGCGGATTCTCACGAGCAGTACTTC. Protein product: CASSLEAADSHEQYF.

The chain combines TRBV27 with TRBJ2-5; 11 bases are shared with TRBD2. V lost 6 bases, J lost 5 bases, and 8 bases stayed unmatched. The germline gives CDR1 MNHEY, CDR2 SMNVEV (reference sequence). The CDR3 loop spans 15 amino acids. CDR3 loop: CASRLAGASRETQYF. CDR3 DNA sequence: TGTGCCAGCAGACTAGCGGGGGCCTCCAGGGAGACCCAGTACTTC.